This T cell receptor (beta chain) was sequenced for a study of control samples from healthy donors and cancer patients. Germline V CDR1 and CDR2: LNHNV, YYDKDF (reference sequence). The CDR3 covers 14 residues. V lost 8 bases to trimming and J lost 9 bases; unmatched junction nucleotides: 7. Only in-frame clones appear in the TCRdb table, and some are missing; sequencing was by immunoSEQ multiplex PCR. The data contain fewer than 200,000 clones, 93% of them singletons. Sequencing used blood. The V call is TRBV15, the J call TRBJ1-6; 10 bases agree with TRBD1. The source of this sequence is a woman aged 55-69 years in good health. The CDR3: CATGTGVSSSPLHF. For the CDR3, the DNA is TGTGCCACCGGGACAGGGGTGTCGAGTTCACCCCTCCACTTT.